The 17 T cell receptor beta chains below were found in one sample sequenced in a study of long-term antiretroviral therapy in people with HIV. The run of the v3.0 immunoSEQ assay was at survey level. Libraries were prepared by immunoSEQ multiplex PCR; TCRdb keeps only in-frame clonotypes and omits some of them. The repertoire consists of about 29,000 clones, with more than 80% occurring once and the leading ten covering roughly 9.5%. The specimen was unsorted PBMCs, collected 3 years after starting antiretroviral therapy. The receptors were sampled from a man in his forties or fifties with HIV.

V usage is TRBV29-1 and J usage is TRBJ2-1, with a tentative D call TRBD2 (6 bases). Germline values: CDR1 SQVTM, CDR2 ANQGSEA. Trimming took 2 bases from V and 6 from J, leaving 14 bases between them. CDR3 size: 14 residues. The CDR3 sequence is CSVEWDWQINEQFF. The CDR3 nucleotides read TGCAGCGTTGAATGGGACTGGCAAATCAATGAGCAGTTCTTC.

This clone was seen only once. The genes are TRBV11-2 and TRBJ2-5, with D tentatively TRBD1 (5 bases). Germline V lookup: CDR1 SGHAT, CDR2 FQNNGV. The length of the CDR3 is 14 residues. V lost 1 base and J lost 1, with 7 bases in between. CDR3 loop: CASSLVRVQETQYF. The CDR3 nucleotides read TGTGCCAGCAGCTTAGTCAGGGTCCAAGAGACCCAGTACTTC.

This clone was seen once. This chain joins TRBV4-1 and TRBJ1-2; D is unresolved. The CDR3 contains 13 residues. Germline CDR1 is MGHRA and CDR2 is YSYEKL. V was trimmed by 1 base and J by 8 bases, leaving 11 bases between them. CDR3 protein: CASSQASGIGYTF. The CDR3 DNA reads TGCGCCAGCAGCCAAGCGTCAGGAATAGGCTACACCTTC.

J is TRBJ2-7 and V is TRBV7-6; D not certain. Germline V gene sequence: CDR1 SGHVS, CDR2 FNYEAQ. Trimming removed 5 bases from V and 5 bases from J, with 19 bases in between. The CDR3 runs to 15 residues. CDR3 nucleotides: TGTGCCAGCAGCGCCGGCCGGCCGCTTGGGGACGAGCAGTACTTC. This sequence encodes CASSAGRPLGDEQYF.

The chain couples TRBV6-6 to TRBJ2-3, with D uncertain. Germline-derived CDR1 and CDR2 are MNHNY and SVGAGI (reference sequence). Trimming stripped 6 bases from V and 6 bases from J, with 13 bases between. The CDR3 consists of 13 residues. CDR3 sequence reads: CASSFVPADTQYF. The CDR3 coding sequence is TGTGCCAGCAGCTTCGTTCCGGCGGATACGCAGTATTTT.

The V gene is TRBV7-6, the J gene TRBJ1-2; TRBD1 agrees at 9 bases. The CDR3 contains 14 residues. The ends lost 2 bases at V and 6 bases at J; junction bases unmatched: 4. CDR1 and CDR2 from the germline V gene are SGHVS and FNYEAQ. CDR3 sequence reads: CASSLRQGEDGYTF. CDR3 bases: TGTGCCAGCAGCTTACGACAGGGGGAGGATGGCTACACCTTC.

The CDR3 DNA is TGCGCCAGCAGCCGAGACGGGGGCGCGAACACTGAAGCTTTCTTT. Translating it yields CASSRDGGANTEAFF. This chain links TRBV4-1 with TRBJ1-1, with D maybe TRBD1 (6 bases). The CDR3 length is 15 residues. The V gene lost 4 bases and the J gene lost 1 base, with 13 bases spanning the gap. Germline CDR1 reads MGHRA; CDR2 reads YSYEKL.

In its sample, this clone was seen a few times. The genes are TRBV11-1 and TRBJ1-1; 7 bases align to TRBD1. The CDR3 consists of 16 residues. Trimming cost V 5 bases and J 0 bases; bases outside gene matches: 9. Germline V gene sequence: CDR1 SGHAT, CDR2 FQDESV (reference sequence). The CDR3 DNA reads TGTGCCAGCAGCCGCCCGACAGGGTTGATGAACACTGAAGCTTTCTTT. Its translation: CASSRPTGLMNTEAFF.

The chain uses TRBV21-1 and TRBJ1-3; TRBD1 is the table's D call, not checked against the DNA. TRBV21-1 corresponds to a pseudogene. There are 14 residues in the CDR3. The CDR3 DNA reads TGTGCCAGCAGCAAAGGACAGAATGGAAACACCATATATTTT. Protein sequence: CASSKGQNGNTIYF.

The chain uses TRBV11-2 and TRBJ2-3; D not certain. V dropped 5 bases and J dropped 4 bases, with 10 bases sitting between them. CDR1 and CDR2 (germline): SGHAT, FQNNGV. The CDR3 is made up of 13 amino acids. The CDR3 bases are TGTGCCAGCAGCCCACCCGGGCCAGATACGCAGTATTTT. It encodes CASSPPGPDTQYF.

The rearrangement links TRBV27 to TRBJ1-3, with D unresolved. This CDR3 contains 16 residues. Germline-derived CDR1 and CDR2 are MNHEY and SMNVEV (reference sequence). V lost 5 bases and J lost 2, with 16 bases in between. The CDR3 DNA is TGTGCCAGCAGTCCCCGCCCATGGAGGGCTGGAAACACCATATATTTT. This encodes CASSPRPWRAGNTIYF.

This chain joins TRBV9 and TRBJ2-1; D is perhaps TRBD2 (6 bases). Per germline, CDR1 SGDLS and CDR2 YYNGEE. Trimming shortened V by 2 bases and J by 3 bases, and 12 bases separated the two germline ends. The CDR3 has 15 amino acids. This CDR3 is CASSVGTSIYNEQFF. CDR3 coding DNA: TGTGCCAGCAGCGTCGGTACTAGCATCTACAATGAGCAGTTCTTC.

The genes are TRBV5-1 and TRBJ2-3; 10 nucleotides match TRBD1. Per the germline V gene, CDR1 is SGHRS and CDR2 is YFSETQ. V lost 3 bases, J lost 5 bases, and 3 bases stayed unmatched. This CDR3 is built from 14 residues. The CDR3 spells CASSSDRGRDTQYF. The CDR3 nucleotides are TGCGCCAGCAGCTCGGACAGGGGGAGAGATACGCAGTATTTT.

In this sample, this clone turned up once. The chain recombines TRBV4-3 with TRBJ1-2; D call uncertain. Germline V gene sequence: CDR1 LGHNA, CDR2 YSLEER. Trimming took off 0 bases at V and 6 bases at J, with 11 bases between the two ends. The CDR3 has 14 residues. Written as DNA, the CDR3 is TGCGCCAGCAGCCAAGATCAAACGGGGAATGGCTACACCTTC. Translated, it gives CASSQDQTGNGYTF.

The chain uses TRBV5-1 and TRBJ2-5, with D maybe TRBD1 (6 bases). The CDR3 consists of 14 residues. Germline CDR1 reads SGHRS; CDR2 reads YFSETQ. V was shortened by 3 bases and J by 13 bases, with 22 bases between the two germline ends. CDR3 loop: CASSSQGPQENPYF. DNA for the CDR3: TGCGCCAGCAGCTCACAGGGCCCTCAAGAGAATCCGTACTTC.

This chain uses TRBV5-6 with TRBJ2-5; 7 nucleotides line up with TRBD1. V lost 2 bases and J lost 3; bases outside the gene matches: 4. The length of the CDR3 is 14 residues. Germline V gene lookup returns CDR1 SGHDT and CDR2 YYEEEE. The CDR3 nucleotides read TGTGCCAGCAGCTTTACCGGGACAGAAGAGACCCAGTACTTC. As protein: CASSFTGTEETQYF.

The chain employs TRBV7-6 and TRBJ2-7; 9 bases are shared with TRBD1. The length of the CDR3 is 16 residues. The trim removed 5 bases at V and 0 bases at J, leaving 8 bases unmatched. The V gene's germline CDR1 is SGHVS and CDR2 FNYEAQ. CDR3 residues: CASSPDTGGLSYEQYF. CDR3 nucleotides: TGTGCCAGCAGCCCTGATACAGGGGGCCTCTCCTACGAGCAGTACTTC.